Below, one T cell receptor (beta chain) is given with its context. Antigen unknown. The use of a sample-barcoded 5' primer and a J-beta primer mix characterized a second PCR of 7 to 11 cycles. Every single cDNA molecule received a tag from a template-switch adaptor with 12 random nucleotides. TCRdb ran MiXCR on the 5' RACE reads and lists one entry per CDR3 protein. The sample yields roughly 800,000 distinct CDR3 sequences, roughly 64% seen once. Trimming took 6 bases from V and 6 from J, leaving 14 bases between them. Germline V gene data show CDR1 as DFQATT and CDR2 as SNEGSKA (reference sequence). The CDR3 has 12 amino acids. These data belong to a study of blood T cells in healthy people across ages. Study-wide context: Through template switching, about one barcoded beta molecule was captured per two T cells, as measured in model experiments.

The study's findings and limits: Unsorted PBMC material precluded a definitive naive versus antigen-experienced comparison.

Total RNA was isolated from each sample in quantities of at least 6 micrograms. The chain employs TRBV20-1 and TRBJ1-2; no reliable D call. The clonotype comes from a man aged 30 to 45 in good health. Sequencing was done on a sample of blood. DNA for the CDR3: TGCAGTGCGCCGGATCGGGCAGATGGCTACACCTTC. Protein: CSAPDRADGYTF.